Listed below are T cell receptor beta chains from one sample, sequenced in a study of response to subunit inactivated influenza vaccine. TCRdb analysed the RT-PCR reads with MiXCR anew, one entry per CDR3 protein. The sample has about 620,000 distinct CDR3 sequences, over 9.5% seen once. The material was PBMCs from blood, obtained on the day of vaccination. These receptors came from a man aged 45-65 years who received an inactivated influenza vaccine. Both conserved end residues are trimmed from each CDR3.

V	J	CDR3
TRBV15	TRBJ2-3	ATSNTGTIHTQY
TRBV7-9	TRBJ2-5	ASRTDIEYQETQY
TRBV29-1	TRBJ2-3	SVEDQGRRTDTQY
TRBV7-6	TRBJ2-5	ASIQGGGETQY
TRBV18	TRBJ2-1	ASSLADSSYNEQF
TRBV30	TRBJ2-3	AWSPGLLNTDTQY
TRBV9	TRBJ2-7	ASSVAPDREQY
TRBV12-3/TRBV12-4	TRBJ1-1	ASRAGNMNTEAF
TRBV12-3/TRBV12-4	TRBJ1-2	ASSFGQEGYT
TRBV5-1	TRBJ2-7	ASSLPRDRGTYEQY
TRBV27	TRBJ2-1	ASSLFAGTGGNEQF
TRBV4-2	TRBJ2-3	ASSQERRRGLLRSTQY
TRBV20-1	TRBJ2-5	SARAASGGQETQY
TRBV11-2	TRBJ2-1	ASSPGLGYEQF
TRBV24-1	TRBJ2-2	ATSVVANTGELF
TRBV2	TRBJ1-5	ASSVDQPQH
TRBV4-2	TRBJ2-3	ASSQGGRQNTDTQY